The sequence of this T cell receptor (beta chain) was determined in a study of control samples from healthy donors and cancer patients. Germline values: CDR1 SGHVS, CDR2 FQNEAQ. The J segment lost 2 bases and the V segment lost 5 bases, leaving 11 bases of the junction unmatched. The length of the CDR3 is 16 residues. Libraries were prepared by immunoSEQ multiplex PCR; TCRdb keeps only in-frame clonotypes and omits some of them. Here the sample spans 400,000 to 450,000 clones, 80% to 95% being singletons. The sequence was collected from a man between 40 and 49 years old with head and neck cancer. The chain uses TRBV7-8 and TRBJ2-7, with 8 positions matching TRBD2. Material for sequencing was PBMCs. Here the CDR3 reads CASSPHPTSVTYEQYF. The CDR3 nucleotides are TGTGCCAGCAGCCCCCACCCGACTAGCGTCACCTACGAGCAGTACTTC.